The 30 T cell receptor beta chains in this list originate from one sample, sequenced in a study of blood T cells in healthy people across ages. The second PCR ran 7 to 11 cycles with a sample-barcoded 5' primer and J-beta primers. TCRdb ran MiXCR on the 5' RACE reads and lists one entry per CDR3 protein. The data hold fewer than 2 million distinct CDR3 sequences, with more than 35% observed a single time. The specimen sequenced was blood. These receptors were taken from a human donor in good health.

This clonotype was found a few times. The chain combines TRBV7-3 with TRBJ2-2, with 9 bases aligning to TRBD1. The CDR3 covers 15 residues. Germline lookup yields CDR1 SGHTA and CDR2 FQGTGA. Unmatched junction bases numbered 0, after V lost 0 bases and J lost 4 bases. CDR3 sequence reads: CASSLTGQGTGELFF. In DNA form, the CDR3 reads TGTGCCAGCAGCTTAACGGGACAGGGCACCGGGGAGCTGTTTTTT.

The rearrangement links TRBV20-1 to TRBJ1-6, with D possibly TRBD1 on 5 matching bases. Trimming removed 0 bases from V and 14 bases from J, with 14 bases in between. CDR3 length equals 13 residues. Germline V gene lookup returns CDR1 DFQATT and CDR2 SNEGSKA (reference sequence). CDR3 coding DNA: TGCAGTGCTAGAGATGGGGGACCTTTGACCCTCCACTTT. The encoded protein is CSARDGGPLTLHF.

The chain joins TRBV28 to TRBJ1-4, with D perhaps matching TRBD1 (6 bases). The length of the CDR3 is 13 residues. The germline V and J ends were trimmed by 6 bases and 4 bases, with 9 bases remaining between them. Germline V gene sequence: CDR1 MDHEN, CDR2 SYDVKM. The CDR3 sequence is CASRQGFNEKLFF. DNA for the CDR3: TGTGCCAGCAGACAGGGCTTTAATGAAAAACTGTTTTTT.

In its sample, this clonotype was seen many times. CDR3 protein: CASSLARSGANVLTF. In DNA, the CDR3 is TGTGCCAGCAGCTTAGCACGCTCTGGGGCCAACGTCCTGACTTTC. The V gene is TRBV7-2, the J gene TRBJ2-6; D uncertain. Looked up from germline, CDR1 is SGHTA and CDR2 is FQGNSA. The CDR3 is 15 residues long. V was shortened by 0 bases and J by 0 bases, with 3 bases between the two germline ends.

The rearrangement links TRBV7-8 to TRBJ2-7; 10 positions match TRBD2. J was trimmed by 3 bases and V by 4 bases; bases with no gene match: 9. Looked up from germline, CDR1 is SGHVS and CDR2 is FQNEAQ. CDR3 length equals 16 residues. CDR3 DNA: TGTGCCAGCAGCTCAAATCTAGCGGGGGACTACTACGAGCAGTACTTC. Translating gives CASSSNLAGDYYEQYF.

This chain links TRBV2 with TRBJ2-1; no clear D. The J call is doubtful: the DNA matches TRBJ2-7 better. Germline CDR1 SNHLY, CDR2 FYNNEI. This CDR3 has 13 residues. CDR3 coding DNA: TGTGCCAGCAGTGTGGAAAGAAACAATGAGCAGTACTTC. This gives the protein CASSVERNNEQYF.

The genes are TRBV5-6 and TRBJ1-3, with unresolved D. CDR3 size: 15 residues. Germline-derived CDR1 and CDR2 are SGHDT and YYEEEE. V was shortened by 0 bases and J by 0 bases, with 7 bases between the two germline ends. The CDR3 loop is CASSLGWTSGNTIYF. The CDR3 bases are TGTGCCAGCAGCTTGGGGTGGACCTCTGGAAACACCATATATTTT.

This rearrangement joins TRBV10-3 to TRBJ2-3, with 7 positions matching TRBD1. V was pared by 8 bases and J by 4 bases, with 6 bases of the junction left unmatched. CDR3 length: 13 amino acids. Germline lookup yields CDR1 ENHRY and CDR2 SYGVKD. The CDR3 coding sequence is TGTGCCATCGGCGAGGGGGCCCCAGATACGCAGTATTTT. Amino acid sequence: CAIGEGAPDTQYF.

This clonotype turned up a few times. The CDR3 spells CAISELGLAQETQYF. The CDR3 DNA reads TGTGCCATCAGTGAGTTGGGACTAGCACAAGAGACCCAGTACTTC. V is TRBV10-3 and J is TRBJ2-5; 9 nucleotides line up with TRBD2. V trimming: 1 base; J trimming: 2 bases; junction bases outside the gene matches: 2. From germline, CDR1 is ENHRY and CDR2 SYGVKD. This CDR3 contains 15 residues.

The V and J genes are TRBV6-5 and TRBJ1-2, with TRBD1 matching over 8 bases. The length of the CDR3 is 12 residues. The V and J ends lost 6 bases and 10 bases, in that order; junction bases with no gene match: 7. Germline CDR1 is MNHEY and CDR2 is SVGAGI. CDR3 sequence: CASRDRAETYTF. The CDR3 bases are TGTGCCAGCAGGGACAGGGCGGAGACCTACACCTTC.

This clonotype has more than one count but fewer than ten. V gene TRBV20-1 combines with J gene TRBJ1-2; maybe TRBD1 (5 bases). The germline gives CDR1 DFQATT, CDR2 SNEGSKA (reference sequence). Trimming removed 3 bases at V and 8 bases at J, with 25 bases between. This CDR3 is built from 16 residues. The CDR3 sequence: CSARNWVGGLLRGYTF. CDR3 nucleotides: TGCAGTGCTAGGAACTGGGTTGGGGGATTGTTGCGCGGCTACACCTTC.

This clonotype has a single count. The chain recombines TRBV18 with TRBJ2-7; TRBD1 agrees at 9 bases. J was trimmed by 4 bases and V by 6 bases; bases with no gene match: 10. Germline CDR1 KGHSH, CDR2 LQKENI. The CDR3 spans 15 residues. This CDR3 is CASSPGQGMRYEQYF. As DNA, the CDR3 is TGTGCCAGCTCCCCGGGACAGGGAATGCGGTACGAGCAGTACTTC. Filled out from reference TRBV18 and TRBJ2-7, the complete variable domain reads NAGVMQNPRHLVRRRGQEARLRCSPMKGHSHVYWYRQLPEEGLKFMVYLQKENIIDESGMPKERFSAEFPKEGPSILRIQQVVRGDSAAYFCASSPGQGMRYEQYFGPGTRLTVT.

The rearrangement uses TRBV2 and TRBJ1-2; D gene ambiguous. Per germline, CDR1 SNHLY and CDR2 FYNNEI. CDR3 length equals 11 residues. Trimming left V 4 bases short and J 7 bases short, with 7 bases between. The CDR3 spells CASSGTSGYTF. In DNA form, the CDR3 reads TGTGCCAGCAGTGGTACCAGTGGCTACACCTTC.

This clonotype was counted only a few times. V is TRBV5-1 and J is TRBJ2-3, with 8 bases identical to TRBD1. The CDR3 runs to 15 residues. Germline loops: CDR1 SGHRS, CDR2 YFSETQ. The V segment lost 2 bases and the J segment 2 bases; nucleotides outside the gene matches: 4. The CDR3 protein is CASSFPRGHTDTQYF. The CDR3, as DNA: TGCGCCAGCAGCTTCCCCAGGGGGCACACAGATACGCAGTATTTT.

This chain uses TRBV28 with TRBJ2-7, with TRBD2 matching 11 bases. Germline V gene data show CDR1 as MDHEN and CDR2 as SYDVKM. CDR3 length: 17 residues. V was pared by 5 bases and J by 0 bases, with 9 bases of the junction left unmatched. CDR3 amino acids: CASSHVLLAGDSYEQYF. CDR3 nucleotide sequence: TGTGCCAGCAGTCATGTCTTACTAGCGGGGGACTCCTACGAGCAGTACTTC.

This clonotype turned up a few times. For the CDR3, the DNA is TGTGCCAGCAGCACAAATCCCGCCGGGGAGCTGTTTTTT. Protein product: CASSTNPAGELFF. The chain links TRBV7-3 to TRBJ2-2; D is uncertain. The CDR3 has 13 amino acids. Germline V gene data show CDR1 as SGHTA and CDR2 as FQGTGA. Trimming took off 5 bases at V and 6 bases at J, with 10 bases between the two ends.

This clonotype appeared a few times. The chain couples TRBV6-6 to TRBJ1-4, with D perhaps TRBD1 (6 bases). The CDR3 loop spans 13 amino acids. Germline CDR1 and CDR2: MNHNY and SVGAGI (reference sequence). The V end lost 7 bases, the J end lost 7 bases, and 13 bases lay between the germline ends. This chain's CDR3 is CASTPRGSEKLFF. CDR3 DNA: TGTGCCAGCACCCCGAGGGGGAGTGAAAAACTGTTTTTT.

The rearrangement links TRBV7-3 to TRBJ2-6; 7 positions agree with TRBD2. Trimming at V came to 1 base and at J to 0 bases, leaving 9 bases not matched to a gene. The CDR3 is made up of 19 amino acids. From germline, CDR1 is SGHTA and CDR2 FQGTGA. CDR3 DNA: TGTGCCAGCAGCTTAAGGCCGACTAGCCCCAGCTCTGGGGCCAACGTCCTGACTTTC. This sequence encodes CASSLRPTSPSSGANVLTF. Full variable domain (missing parts from reference TRBV7-3 and TRBJ2-6): GAGVSQTPSNKVTEKGKYVELRCDPISGHTALYWYRQSLGQGPEFLIYFQGTGAADDSGLPNDRFFAVRPEGSVSTLKIQRTERGDSAVYLCASSLRPTSPSSGANVLTFGAGSRLTVL.

The genes are TRBV6-2 or TRBV6-3 and TRBJ2-1; D remains unclear. The DNA end lines up better with TRBJ2-7; the J call may be wrong. Germline lookup yields CDR1 MNHEY and CDR2 SVGEGT. This CDR3 spans 13 amino acids. DNA for the CDR3: TGTGCCAGCAGGACTGACAACTACAATGAGCAGTACTTC. It specifies CASRTDNYNEQYF.

Concerning this clonotype itself: Compared with germline, one end of the junction differs, possibly owing to a read error. V is TRBV4-2 and J is TRBJ1-2; 12 bases align to TRBD1. Germline lookup yields CDR1 LGHNA and CDR2 YNFKEQ. The CDR3 has 16 residues. The CDR3 sequence: CASSHRDRGRYYGYIF. In nucleotides, the CDR3 is TGTGCCAGCAGCCACCGGGACAGGGGGCGGTACTATGGCTACATCTTC.

The table lists this clonotype with a few counts. This chain links TRBV7-2 with TRBJ2-5; D is ambiguous. The CDR3 runs 15 residues. Trimming took 1 base from V and 2 from J, leaving 11 bases between them. Germline V gives CDR1 SGHTA, CDR2 FQGNSA. This CDR3 is CASSLVVGPQETQYF. The CDR3, as DNA: TGTGCCAGCAGCTTAGTTGTGGGCCCTCAAGAGACCCAGTACTTC.

This clonotype was observed many times. The chain carries TRBV6-4 and TRBJ2-1; D gene unclear. The germline V gene encodes CDR1 MRHNA and CDR2 SNTAGT. The CDR3 consists of 13 residues. Trimming shortened V by 5 bases and J by 2 bases, and 7 bases separated the two germline ends. In nucleotides, the CDR3 is TGTGCCAGCAGTCCGACGGCCTACAATGAGCAGTTCTTC. Translation gives CASSPTAYNEQFF.

Concerning this clonotype itself: One end of the junction does not line up with germline, which may come from a read error. The CDR3 here is CSVAGVMNTEVFF. CDR3 nucleotides: TGCAGTGTAGCAGGGGTCATGAACACTGAAGTTTTCTTT. The rearrangement links TRBV20-1 to TRBJ1-1, with D possibly being TRBD1 (6 bases). This CDR3 contains 13 residues. Germline assignment: CDR1 DFQATT and CDR2 SNEGSKA (reference sequence).

This chain links TRBV5-1 with TRBJ2-1; D call uncertain. V was cut by 0 bases and J by 5 bases, with 9 bases left in between. Germline V gives CDR1 SGHRS, CDR2 YFSETQ. This CDR3 region has 14 residues. The CDR3 DNA reads as TGCGCCAGCAGCTTGGCGGTAGCCAACAATGAGCAGTTCTTC. It specifies CASSLAVANNEQFF.

A note on this clonotype: This likely comes from a read error, as the CDR3 has no conserved phenylalanine or tryptophan at its end. V and J are TRBV6-2 or TRBV6-3 and TRBJ2-3; possibly TRBD2 for D (6 bases). The ends were cut back, 0 bases at V and 3 bases at J, with 13 bases in the middle. Germline assignment: CDR1 MNHEY and CDR2 SVGEGT. The CDR3 extends over 16 amino acids. This chain's CDR3 is CASSYSKTGETDTQYL. CDR3 coding DNA: TGTGCCAGCAGTTACTCGAAAACGGGGGAAACAGATACGCAGTATTTG.

The chain employs TRBV12-3 or TRBV12-4 and TRBJ2-3; 7 nucleotides align to TRBD2. The CDR3 consists of 14 residues. Losses at the gene ends were 5 bases for V and 5 bases for J; bases not matched to a gene: 7. CDR3 in amino acids: CASSGGGGGDTQYF. CDR3 bases: TGTGCCAGCAGTGGGGGGGGAGGCGGAGATACGCAGTATTTT.

About this clonotype: One junction end does not reproduce the germline sequence, and a read error may be involved. The chain uses TRBV20-1 and TRBJ1-2; D might be TRBD1 (6 bases). Germline CDR1 reads DFQATT; CDR2 reads SNEGSKA (reference sequence). This CDR3 is built from 14 residues. The CDR3 nucleotides are TGCAGTGCTAGAAAAGACAGGACTAACTATGGTTACACCTTC. Translated, it gives CSARKDRTNYGYTF.

The chain joins TRBV7-2 to TRBJ2-2; D not certain. V gave up 4 bases and J gave up 0 bases, with 12 bases separating them. Germline V gene sequence: CDR1 SGHTA, CDR2 FQGNSA. The length of the CDR3 is 16 residues. The CDR3 loop is CASSSPLGANTGELFF. The CDR3, as DNA: TGTGCCAGCAGCTCCCCTTTGGGTGCGAACACCGGGGAGCTGTTTTTT.

This clonotype was picked up a small number of times. The V and J genes are TRBV5-1 and TRBJ2-1, with 11 bases lining up with TRBD1. The V and J ends lost 3 bases and 8 bases, in that order; junction bases with no gene match: 10. CDR1 is SGHRS and CDR2 is YFSETQ in the germline V gene. The CDR3 is made up of 16 amino acids. CDR3 sequence: CASSSPGTGGLDEQFF. Here the CDR3 DNA reads TGCGCCAGCAGCTCCCCCGGGACAGGGGGGTTGGATGAGCAGTTCTTC. Combining the CDR3 with reference TRBV5-1 and TRBJ2-1 gives the whole variable domain KAGVTQTPRYLIKTRGQQVTLSCSPISGHRSVSWYQQTPGQGLQFLFEYFSETQRNKGNFPGRFSGRQFSNSRSEMNVSTLELGDSALYLCASSSPGTGGLDEQFFGPGTRLTVL.

CDR3 loop: CASDLGLGEQFF. In nucleotides, the CDR3 is TGTGCCAGTGATTTGGGTCTCGGGGAGCAGTTCTTC. The rearrangement joins TRBV19 to TRBJ2-1; no firm D call. The CDR3 is 12 residues long. V dropped 8 bases and J dropped 10 bases, with 15 bases sitting between them. Germline lookup yields CDR1 LNHDA and CDR2 SQIVND (reference sequence).